The 4 T cell receptor beta chains below come from one sample, sequenced in a study of blood T cell repertoires in COVID-19. Sequenced by immunoSEQ multiplex PCR; TCRdb stores in-frame clones only, minus some. The sample has under 150,000 clones; about 91% are singletons. The material sequenced was peripheral blood. These receptors were collected from a human donor in a cohort sampled during active COVID-19.

This chain uses TRBV7-3 with TRBJ1-2; D gene ambiguous. V lost 5 bases to trimming and J lost 0 bases, with 10 bases between them. Germline CDR1 is SGHTA and CDR2 is FQGTGA. The CDR3 runs to 14 residues. The CDR3: CASSLFLANYGYTF. The CDR3 coding sequence is TGTGCCAGCAGCCTTTTTCTAGCTAACTATGGCTACACCTTC.

DNA for the CDR3: TGTGCCAGCAGCTTGACAGGGGAGTCTGGCTACACCTTC. This translates into CASSLTGESGYTF. This chain uses TRBV7-2 with TRBJ1-2; TRBD1 matches 8 bases. V was clipped by 3 bases and J by 7 bases; unmatched bases: 4. Per the germline V gene, CDR1 is SGHTA and CDR2 is FQGNSA. There are 13 residues in the CDR3.

The chain links TRBV7-3 to TRBJ2-5, with 16 bases matching TRBD2. This CDR3 is 17 amino acids long. Germline V gene sequence: CDR1 SGHTA, CDR2 FQGTGA. J gave up 5 bases and V 5 bases, and 8 bases lay outside the gene matches. CDR3 sequence (DNA): TGTGCCAGCAGCCCCGGGACTAGCGGGGGGGCTGGGGAGACCCAGTACTTC. Translated, it gives CASSPGTSGGAGETQYF. Full variable domain (missing parts from reference TRBV7-3 and TRBJ2-5): GAGVSQTPSNKVTEKGKYVELRCDPISGHTALYWYRQSLGQGPEFLIYFQGTGAADDSGLPNDRFFAVRPEGSVSTLKIQRTERGDSAVYLCASSPGTSGGAGETQYFGPGTRLLVL.

The J gene is TRBJ1-1, the V gene TRBV2, with D perhaps matching TRBD1 (6 bases). CDR1 and CDR2 from the germline V gene are SNHLY and FYNNEI. The CDR3 extends over 14 amino acids. Trimming left V 0 bases short and J 5 bases short, with 10 bases between. CDR3 sequence: CASSEAQGWTEAFF. CDR3 in DNA: TGTGCCAGCAGTGAAGCACAGGGATGGACTGAAGCTTTCTTT. Complete variable domain (other parts from reference TRBV2 and TRBJ1-1): EPEVTQTPSHQVTQMGQEVILRCVPISNHLYFYWYRQILGQKVEFLVSFYNNEISEKSEIFDDQFSVERPDGSNFTLKIRSTKLEDSAMYFCASSEAQGWTEAFFGQGTRLTVV.